This T cell receptor beta chain comes out of a study of T cell responses to AZD1222 COVID-19 vaccine. The V end was cut by 4 bases, the J end by 1 base, with 9 bases between. Germline CDR1 and CDR2: LNHDA and SQIVND (reference sequence). The CDR3 is 14 amino acids. Study-level results: Variant regions that are unmutated are reportedly the target of nearly half of spike-specific TCRs. None of the repertoires were sampled until the peak T cell response had passed. White British donors predominated, females outnumbered males, and clonal diversity was possibly underestimated.

Assay used: immunoSEQ multiplex PCR; TCRdb lists only in-frame clones, some missing. Of about 130,000 clones detected, roughly 92% appear once; the ten largest clones hold around 1.1%. With regard to this clone: Its antigen is undetermined.

Second doses were pooled across both intervals (about 4 or about 12 weeks). The starting material was peripheral blood, obtained 28 days after the second AZD1222 dose. The source is an adult who received the AZD1222 COVID-19 vaccine. The chain combines TRBV19 with TRBJ2-3; no firm D call. The CDR3 reads CASSTRLGTDTQYF. The CDR3 coding sequence is TGTGCCAGTAGTACCCGACTGGGCACAGATACGCAGTATTTT.